The T cell receptor beta chain described here comes from a study of blood T cell repertoires in COVID-19. In the study overall: T cells, B-cell-depleted T cells, or PBMCs provided the cDNA or gDNA that served as material.

Patients of the Seattle cohort, enrolled during active infection, were followed longitudinally. Here immunoSEQ multiplex PCR was the method, and the copy in TCRdb shows in-frame clones only, minus some. The sample lists 250,000 to 350,000 clones; approximately 84% were seen once. Germline-derived CDR1 and CDR2 are SGHVS and FNYEAQ. Trimming left V 1 base short and J 8 bases short, with 17 bases between. The CDR3 loop spans 16 amino acids. Input material: peripheral blood. This sequence was found in a person between 65 and 79 years old with COVID-19, enrolled during active disease. V gene TRBV7-6 combines with J gene TRBJ2-2; tentative D call: TRBD2 (5 bases). CDR3 protein: CASSLEATTPTGELFF. CDR3 nucleotides: TGTGCCAGCAGCTTAGAAGCGACTACACCCACGGGGGAGCTGTTTTTT. Full variable domain (rest looked up from reference TRBV7-6 and TRBJ2-2): GAGVSQSPRYKVTKRGQDVALRCDPISGHVSLYWYRQALGQGPEFLTYFNYEAQQDKSGLPNDRFSAERPEGSISTLTIQRTEQRDSAMYRCASSLEATTPTGELFFGEGSRLTVL.